This T cell receptor (beta chain) was documented in a study of identical twins. Study-wide findings and caveats: Abundant cord blood beta clonotypes carried fewer insertions; memory repertoires showed none.

Healthy Caucasians, and only they, were the donors. TCRdb re-called the 5' RACE reads through MiXCR, storing one row per CDR3 protein. The sample has around 690,000 distinct CDR3 sequences, roughly 20% seen once; the top ten hold around 4.5%. V was clipped by 6 bases and J by 6 bases; unmatched bases: 2. CDR1 ENHRY and CDR2 SYGVKD come from the germline V gene. The CDR3 contains 12 residues. This clonotype was observed at least ten times. Its antigen is not identified. Separately, the same data were catalogued under a study of T cells expressing NK-cell markers. That source notes: The TCR beta repertoires were obtained from sorted CD3+CD56+NKG2C+, CD3+CD56+NKG2C- and CD3+CD56-NKG2C+ T cells. Seven sequenced donors out of eight were HCMV-seropositive, one seronegative.

Material for sequencing was PBMCs. The sequence derives from a woman in her late teens or twenties in good health. The chain couples TRBV10-3 to TRBJ2-4; TRBD1 matches 7 bases. CDR3 sequence reads: CAISRQGNIQYF. The CDR3 DNA reads TGTGCCATCAGCAGACAGGGAAACATTCAGTACTTC.